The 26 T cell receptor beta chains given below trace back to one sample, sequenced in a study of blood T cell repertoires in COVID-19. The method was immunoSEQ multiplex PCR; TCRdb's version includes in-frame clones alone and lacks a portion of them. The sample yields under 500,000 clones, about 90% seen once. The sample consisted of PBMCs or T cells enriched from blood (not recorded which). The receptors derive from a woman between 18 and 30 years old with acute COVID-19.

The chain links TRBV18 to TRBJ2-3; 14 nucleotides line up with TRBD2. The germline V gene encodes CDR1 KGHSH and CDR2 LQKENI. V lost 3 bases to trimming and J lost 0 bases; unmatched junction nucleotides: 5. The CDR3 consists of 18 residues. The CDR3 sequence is CASSPGTSGGASTDTQYF. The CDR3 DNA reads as TGTGCCAGCTCACCCGGGACTAGCGGGGGAGCTAGCACAGATACGCAGTATTTT.

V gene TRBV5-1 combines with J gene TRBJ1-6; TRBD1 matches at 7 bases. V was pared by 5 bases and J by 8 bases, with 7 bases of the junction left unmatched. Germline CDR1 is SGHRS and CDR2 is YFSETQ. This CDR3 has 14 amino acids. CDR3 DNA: TGCGCCAGCAGTACAGGGGTCCAGGATTCACCCCTCCACTTT. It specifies CASSTGVQDSPLHF.

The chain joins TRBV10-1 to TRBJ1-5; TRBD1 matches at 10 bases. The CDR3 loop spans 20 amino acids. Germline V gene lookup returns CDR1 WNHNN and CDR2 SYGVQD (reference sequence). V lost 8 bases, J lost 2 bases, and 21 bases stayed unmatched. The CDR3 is CASLFHPGQGSGSGNQPQHF. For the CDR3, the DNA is TGCGCCAGCTTATTCCACCCGGGACAGGGGTCAGGGTCGGGCAATCAGCCCCAGCATTTT.

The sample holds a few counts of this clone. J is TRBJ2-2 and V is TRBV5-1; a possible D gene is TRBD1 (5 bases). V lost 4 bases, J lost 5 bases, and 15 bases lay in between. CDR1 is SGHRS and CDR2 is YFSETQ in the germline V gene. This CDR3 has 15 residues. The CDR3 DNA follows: TGCGCCAGCAGCATATCAGGGTCTCGGACCGGGGAGCTGTTTTTT. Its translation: CASSISGSRTGELFF.

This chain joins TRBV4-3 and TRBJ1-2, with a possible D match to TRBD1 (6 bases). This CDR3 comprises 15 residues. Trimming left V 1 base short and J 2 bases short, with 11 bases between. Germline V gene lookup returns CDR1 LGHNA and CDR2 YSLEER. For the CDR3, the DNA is TGCGCCAGCAGCCAAGGGACAGACAGGAACTATGGCTACACCTTC. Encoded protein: CASSQGTDRNYGYTF.

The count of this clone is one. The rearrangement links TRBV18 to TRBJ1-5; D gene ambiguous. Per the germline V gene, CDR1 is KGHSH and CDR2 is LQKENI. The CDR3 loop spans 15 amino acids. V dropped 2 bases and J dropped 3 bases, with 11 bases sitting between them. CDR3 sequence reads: CASSPSFQDNQPQHF. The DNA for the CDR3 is TGTGCCAGCTCACCAAGTTTCCAGGACAATCAGCCCCAGCATTTT.

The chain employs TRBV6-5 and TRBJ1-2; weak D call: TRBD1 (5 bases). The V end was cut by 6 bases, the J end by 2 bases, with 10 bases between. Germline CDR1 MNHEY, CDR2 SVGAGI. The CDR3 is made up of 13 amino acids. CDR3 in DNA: TGTGCCAGCAGGCAGGGATGGAACTATGGCTACACCTTC. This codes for CASRQGWNYGYTF.

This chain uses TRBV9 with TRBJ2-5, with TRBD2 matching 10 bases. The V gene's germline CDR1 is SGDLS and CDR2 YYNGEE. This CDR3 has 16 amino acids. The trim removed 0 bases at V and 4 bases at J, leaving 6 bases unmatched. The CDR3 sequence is CASSVVASGGGETQYF. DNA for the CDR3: TGTGCCAGCAGCGTAGTCGCTAGCGGGGGAGGAGAGACCCAGTACTTC.

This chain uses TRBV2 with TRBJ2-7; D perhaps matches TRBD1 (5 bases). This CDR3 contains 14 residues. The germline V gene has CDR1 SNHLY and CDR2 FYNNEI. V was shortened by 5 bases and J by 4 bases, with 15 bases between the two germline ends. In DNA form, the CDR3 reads TGTGCCAGCAGTCCAGGGAATGTGCTATACGAGCAGTACTTC. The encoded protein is CASSPGNVLYEQYF.

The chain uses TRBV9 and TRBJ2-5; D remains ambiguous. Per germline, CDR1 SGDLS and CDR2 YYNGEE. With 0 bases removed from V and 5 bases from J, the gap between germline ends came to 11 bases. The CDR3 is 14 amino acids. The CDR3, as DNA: TGTGCCAGCAGCGTAGAAGGAGAATGGGAGACCCAGTACTTC. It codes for CASSVEGEWETQYF.

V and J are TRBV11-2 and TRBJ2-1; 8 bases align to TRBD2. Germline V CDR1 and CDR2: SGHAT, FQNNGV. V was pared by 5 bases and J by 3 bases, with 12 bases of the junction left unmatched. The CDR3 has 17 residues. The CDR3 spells CASSHWAGGSNYNEQFF. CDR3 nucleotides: TGTGCCAGCAGCCACTGGGCGGGAGGCTCCAACTACAATGAGCAGTTCTTC. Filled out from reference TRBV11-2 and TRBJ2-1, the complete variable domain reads EAGVAQSPRYKIIEKRQSVAFWCNPISGHATLYWYQQILGQGPKLLIQFQNNGVVDDSQLPKDRFSAERLKGVDSTLKIQPAKLEDSAVYLCASSHWAGGSNYNEQFFGPGTRLTVL.

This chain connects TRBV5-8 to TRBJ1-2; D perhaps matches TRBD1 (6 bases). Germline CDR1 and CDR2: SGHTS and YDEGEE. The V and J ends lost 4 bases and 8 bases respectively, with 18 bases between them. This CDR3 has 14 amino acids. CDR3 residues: CASSLTGQSSGYTF. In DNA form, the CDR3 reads TGTGCCAGCAGCCTTACTGGACAGTCGTCCGGCTACACCTTC. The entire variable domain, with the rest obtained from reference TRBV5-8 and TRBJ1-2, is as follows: EAGVTQSPTHLIKTRGQQATLRCSPISGHTSVYWYQQALGLGLQFLLWYDEGEERNRGNFPPRFSGRQFPNYSSELNVNALELEDSALYLCASSLTGQSSGYTFGSGTRLTVV.

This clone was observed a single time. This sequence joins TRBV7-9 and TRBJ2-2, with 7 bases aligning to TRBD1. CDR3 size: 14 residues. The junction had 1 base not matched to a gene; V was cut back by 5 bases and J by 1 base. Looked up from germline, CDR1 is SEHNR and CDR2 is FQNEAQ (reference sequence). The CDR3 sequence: CASSRDRNTGELFF. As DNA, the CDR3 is TGTGCCAGCAGCAGGGACAGGAACACCGGGGAGCTGTTTTTT. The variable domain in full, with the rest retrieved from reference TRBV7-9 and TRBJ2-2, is DTGVSQNPRHKITKRGQNVTFRCDPISEHNRLYWYRQTLGQGPEFLTYFQNEAQLEKSRLLSDRFSAERPKGSFSTLEIQRTEQGDSAMYLCASSRDRNTGELFFGEGSRLTVL.

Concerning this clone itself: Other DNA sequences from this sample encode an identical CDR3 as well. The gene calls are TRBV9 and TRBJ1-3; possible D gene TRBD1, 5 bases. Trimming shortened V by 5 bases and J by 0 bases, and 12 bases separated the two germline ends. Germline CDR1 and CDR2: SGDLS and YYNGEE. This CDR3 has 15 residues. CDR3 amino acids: CASSGGGSSGNTIYF. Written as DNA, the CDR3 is TGTGCCAGCAGTGGGGGAGGGAGCTCTGGAAACACCATATATTTT.

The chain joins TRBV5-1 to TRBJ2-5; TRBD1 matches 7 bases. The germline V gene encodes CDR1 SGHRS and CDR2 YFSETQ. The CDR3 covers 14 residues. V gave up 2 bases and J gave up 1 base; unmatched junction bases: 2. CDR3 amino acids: CASSLQGTQETQYF. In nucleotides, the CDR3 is TGCGCCAGCAGCTTACAGGGGACCCAAGAGACCCAGTACTTC.

The chain's CDR3 is CASSSGTGGTEAFF. CDR3 in DNA: TGTGCCAGCAGCTCCGGGACAGGGGGCACTGAAGCTTTCTTT. V usage is TRBV11-2 and J usage is TRBJ1-1; TRBD1 aligns across 11 bases. After removal of 4 bases from V and 4 bases from J, the junction contained 2 bases not matched to a gene. Germline lookup yields CDR1 SGHAT and CDR2 FQNNGV. The CDR3 sequence is 14 residues long.

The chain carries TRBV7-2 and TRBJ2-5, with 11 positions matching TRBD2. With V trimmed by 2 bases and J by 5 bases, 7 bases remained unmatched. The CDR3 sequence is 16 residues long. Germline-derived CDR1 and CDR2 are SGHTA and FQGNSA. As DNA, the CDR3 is TGTGCCAGCAGCTTAAAAGGCGCTAGCGGGAGGGAGACCCAGTACTTC. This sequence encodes CASSLKGASGRETQYF.

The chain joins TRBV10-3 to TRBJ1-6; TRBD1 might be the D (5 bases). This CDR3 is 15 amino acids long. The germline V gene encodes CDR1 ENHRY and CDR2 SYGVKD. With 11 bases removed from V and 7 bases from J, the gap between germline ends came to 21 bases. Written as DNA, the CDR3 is TGTGCCGGGAGGGCCGCCGGGGGGAACAATTCACCCCTCCACTTT. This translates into CAGRAAGGNNSPLHF.

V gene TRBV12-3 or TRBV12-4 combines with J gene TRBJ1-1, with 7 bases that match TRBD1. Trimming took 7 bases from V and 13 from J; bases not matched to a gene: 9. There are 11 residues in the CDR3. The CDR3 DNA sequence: TGTGCCAGCACCTTGACAGGGTTCTATTTCTTT. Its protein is CASTLTGFYFF.

The chain's CDR3 is CASGPPGTGGYEQYF. DNA for the CDR3: TGTGCCAGCGGACCACCTGGGACAGGGGGTTACGAGCAGTACTTC. The chain links TRBV9 to TRBJ2-7; TRBD1 aligns across 11 bases. Trimming at V came to 7 bases and at J to 4 bases, leaving 10 bases not matched to a gene. Germline V lookup: CDR1 SGDLS, CDR2 YYNGEE. The CDR3 has 15 amino acids.

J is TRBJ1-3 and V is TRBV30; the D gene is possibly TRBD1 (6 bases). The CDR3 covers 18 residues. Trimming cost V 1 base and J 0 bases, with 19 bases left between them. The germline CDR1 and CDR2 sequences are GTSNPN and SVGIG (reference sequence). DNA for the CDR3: TGTGCCTGGAGTGAGGGGGTGTCCAACCGATTCTCTGGAAACACCATATATTTT. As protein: CAWSEGVSNRFSGNTIYF.

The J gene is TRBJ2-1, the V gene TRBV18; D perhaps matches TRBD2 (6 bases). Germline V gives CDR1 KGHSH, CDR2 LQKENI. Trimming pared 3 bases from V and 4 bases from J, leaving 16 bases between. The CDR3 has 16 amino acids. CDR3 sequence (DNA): TGTGCCAGCTCACCTCGTGACGGGGGTTATTACAATGAGCAGTTCTTC. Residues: CASSPRDGGYYNEQFF.

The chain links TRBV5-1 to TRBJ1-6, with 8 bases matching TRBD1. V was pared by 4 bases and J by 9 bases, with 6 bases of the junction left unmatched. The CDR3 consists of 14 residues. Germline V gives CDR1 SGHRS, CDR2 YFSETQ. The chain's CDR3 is CASSPGQGGSPLHF. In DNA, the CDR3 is TGCGCCAGCAGCCCAGGACAGGGTGGTTCACCCCTCCACTTT.

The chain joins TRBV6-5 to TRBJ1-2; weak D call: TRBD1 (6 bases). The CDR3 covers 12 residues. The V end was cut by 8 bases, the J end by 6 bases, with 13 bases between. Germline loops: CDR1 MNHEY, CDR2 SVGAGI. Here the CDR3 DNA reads TGTGCCAGCCGGATCAGGGGTGATGGCTACACCTTC. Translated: CASRIRGDGYTF.

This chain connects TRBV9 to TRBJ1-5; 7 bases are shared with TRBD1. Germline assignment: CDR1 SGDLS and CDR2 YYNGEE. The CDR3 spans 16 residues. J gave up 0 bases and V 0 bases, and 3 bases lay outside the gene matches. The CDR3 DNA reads TGTGCCAGCAGCGTAGACGGGACAGATAGCAATCAGCCCCAGCATTTT. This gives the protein CASSVDGTDSNQPQHF.

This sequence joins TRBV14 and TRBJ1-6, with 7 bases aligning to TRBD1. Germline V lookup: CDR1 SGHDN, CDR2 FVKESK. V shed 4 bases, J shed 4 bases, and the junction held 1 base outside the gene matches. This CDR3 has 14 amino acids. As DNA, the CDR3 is TGTGCCAGCAGCCGGGGACAGTATAATTCACCCCTCCACTTT. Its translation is CASSRGQYNSPLHF.